This is a list of T cell receptor beta chains from one sample in a study of blood T cells in healthy people across ages. Using its own MiXCR run on the 5' RACE reads, TCRdb lists one record per CDR3 protein. The table has 650,000 to 950,000 distinct CDR3 sequences, roughly 44% seen once. What was sequenced was blood. The receptors stem from a man aged 55 to 70 in good health. CDR3s include the opening cysteine and the closing phenylalanine or tryptophan. D genes are given only for firm matches. Not every row has a clone size; where given, it reads once, few, many or a size class.

V: TRBV7-9
size: few
D: TRBD1
J: TRBJ2-1
CDR3: CASSHRDRGFF
DNA: TGTGCCAGCAGTCACCGGGACAGGGGGTTCTTC

V: TRBV20-1
size: few
D: .
J: TRBJ2-7
CDR3: CSARGGVEQYF
DNA: TGCAGTGCCAGAGGGGGGGTTGAGCAGTACTTC

V: TRBV12-3/TRBV12-4
size: .
D: .
J: TRBJ2-7
CDR3: CASSLSEDNEQYF
DNA: TGTGCCAGCAGTTTATCGGAGGACAATGAGCAGTACTTC

V: TRBV7-6
size: .
D: TRBD2
J: TRBJ2-3
CDR3: CASSDGGARDTQYF
DNA: TGTGCCAGCAGCGACGGGGGGGCGAGAGATACGCAGTATTTT

V: TRBV20-1
size: .
D: TRBD2
J: TRBJ2-5
CDR3: CSVRPSGGRETQYF
DNA: TGCAGTGTTAGACCTAGCGGGGGCCGAGAGACCCAGTACTTC

V: TRBV7-2
size: .
D: TRBD1
J: TRBJ1-6
CDR3: CASSMGQRLPLHF
DNA: TGTGCCAGCAGCATGGGACAGCGCCTTCCCCTCCACTTT

V: TRBV7-2
size: .
D: .
J: TRBJ2-1
CDR3: CASSLVGKGTRGSYNEQFF
DNA: TGTGCCAGCAGCTTAGTCGGGAAAGGCACAAGGGGCTCCTACAATGAGCAGTTCTTC

V: TRBV20-1
size: .
D: TRBD2
J: TRBJ2-7
CDR3: CSAMAGGPREQYF
DNA: TGCAGTGCTATGGCGGGGGGGCCCCGCGAGCAGTACTTC

V: TRBV27
size: .
D: .
J: TRBJ2-3
CDR3: CASSLSKITDTQYF
DNA: TGTGCCAGCAGTTTAAGTAAAATCACAGATACGCAGTATTTT

V: TRBV5-1
size: .
D: TRBD1
J: TRBJ1-1
CDR3: CASTQGVNTEAFF
DNA: TGCGCCAGCACCCAGGGGGTGAACACTGAAGCTTTCTTT

V: TRBV27
size: few
D: .
J: TRBJ1-2
CDR3: CASSLRGKYGYTF
DNA: TGTGCCAGCAGTTTAAGGGGGAAATATGGCTACACCTTC

V: TRBV4-3
size: .
D: .
J: TRBJ2-5
CDR3: CASSQESSGQNQETQYF
DNA: TGCGCCAGCAGCCAAGAATCTTCCGGACAAAACCAAGAGACCCAGTACTTC

V: TRBV2
size: .
D: TRBD1
J: TRBJ2-3
CDR3: CASGTGGDTQYF
DNA: TGTGCCAGCGGGACAGGGGGAGATACGCAGTATTTT

V: TRBV15
size: few
D: .
J: TRBJ1-5
CDR3: CATSRDRVKPQHF
DNA: TGTGCCACCAGCAGAGATCGGGTAAAGCCCCAGCATTTT